The rows below give T cell receptor beta chains drawn from one sample of a study of blood T cell repertoires in COVID-19. Sequencing used immunoSEQ multiplex PCR; TCRdb keeps in-frame clones, though not all of them. The table records some 300,000 clones, 88% of them present only once. The specimen sequenced was PBMCs or T cells enriched from blood (not recorded which). These receptors all stem from a woman in her twenties or thirties who had recovered from COVID-19. Each CDR3 is given with its conserved first and last residue. The order of the fields is D gene, J gene, clone size, V gene, CDR3 DNA, CDR3 protein. A D gene is named only where the DNA matches it firmly. The size of a clone is reported for some rows only, either as once, few or many, or as a class for expanded clones.

.	TRBJ1-6	.	TRBV30	TGTGCCTGGAGTCTTGACAGGAGTAGTTCACCCCTCCACTTT	CAWSLDRSSSPLHF
.	TRBJ2-7	.	TRBV5-1	TGCGCCAGCAGCTTGGGCCGCGCACAAGGACAGAGTTCCTACGAGCAGTACTTC	CASSLGRAQGQSSYEQYF
.	TRBJ1-3	.	TRBV6-1	TGTGCCAGCAGTGACCAGGGGACTGGAAACACCATATATTTT	CASSDQGTGNTIYF
.	TRBJ1-1	.	TRBV24-1	TGTGCCACCAGTACCTCCGGGGGGGGGACTGAAGCTTTCTTT	CATSTSGGGTEAFF
TRBD1	TRBJ2-7	.	TRBV11-2	TGTGCCAGCAGCCCTGGGACAGGAGAGAACGAGCAGTACTTC	CASSPGTGENEQYF
.	TRBJ1-4	.	TRBV7-2	TGTGCCAGCAGCTTAGCGGTTGGGCAGAATGAAAAACTGTTTTTT	CASSLAVGQNEKLFF
.	TRBJ1-3	.	TRBV9	TGTGCCAGCAGCGAAAGGGGTTACTCTGGAAACACCATATATTTT	CASSERGYSGNTIYF
.	TRBJ1-2	.	TRBV7-8	TGTGCCAGCAGCCCTAGCCCCAGGGGATTAACGTATGGCTACACCTTC	CASSPSPRGLTYGYTF
.	TRBJ1-5	.	TRBV7-2	TGTGCCAGCAGCCCCCGGACATCTAGCAATCAGCCCCAGCATTTT	CASSPRTSSNQPQHF
TRBD1	TRBJ1-1	.	TRBV5-1	TGCGCCAGCAGCCTCCTACAGGGGTCGGGCACTGAAGCTTTCTTT	CASSLLQGSGTEAFF
.	TRBJ1-5	.	TRBV30	TGTGCCTGGAGTAAGGCAGGTCCCCAGCATTTT	CAWSKAGPQHF
TRBD1	TRBJ2-7	.	TRBV10-3	TGTGCCATCAGTGAGTCGACTGAAGACAGGGTCTACGAGCAGTACTTC	CAISESTEDRVYEQYF
TRBD2	TRBJ2-7	once	TRBV3-1/TRBV3-2	TGTGCCAGCAGCCCGGGACTAGCGGAGCGACGAGGGAGATACGAGCAGTACTTC	CASSPGLAERRGRYEQYF
.	TRBJ2-2	.	TRBV10-1	TGCGCCAGCAGCTTTCAGAACCTAGGAGGGGAGCTGTTTTTT	CASSFQNLGGELFF
.	TRBJ1-2	.	TRBV5-6	TGTGCCAGCAGCCGTAGACAGGAGGGCTACACCTTC	CASSRRQEGYTF
.	TRBJ2-1	.	TRBV7-3	TGTGCCAGCAGCTTAGGGCTGTGGGATGAGCAGTTCTTC	CASSLGLWDEQFF
TRBD1	TRBJ1-1	.	TRBV12-3/TRBV12-4	TGTGCCAGCAGTTTCCTCCAGGGGGGCGAAGCTTTCTTT	CASSFLQGGEAFF
.	TRBJ2-1	.	TRBV9	TGTGCCAGCAGCGCGTCCGGAGAGGGCAGGAATGAGCAGTTCTTC	CASSASGEGRNEQFF
TRBD1	TRBJ1-2	.	TRBV24-1	TGTGCCACCAGTGATTTCTGGACAGGTGGCTACACCTTC	CATSDFWTGGYTF
TRBD1	TRBJ1-2	.	TRBV28	TGTGCCAGCAGTTCGAGAAAGGACAGGGGGGAGGGCTACACCTTC	CASSSRKDRGEGYTF
TRBD1	TRBJ1-2	.	TRBV29-1	TGCAGCGTTGTAAGACAGGGGGCAGGATACTATGGCTACACCTTC	CSVVRQGAGYYGYTF
.	TRBJ2-7	.	TRBV14	TGTGCCAGCCCGGAGGGACGGGGCTATCACGAGCAGTACTTC	CASPEGRGYHEQYF